This T cell receptor beta chain was recovered during a study of blood T cells in healthy people across ages. With 5 bases removed from V and 4 bases from J, the gap between germline ends came to 17 bases. The CDR3 is 16 amino acids. Germline V CDR1 and CDR2: SEHNR, FQNEAQ (reference sequence). Together with a sample-barcoded 5' primer, a J-beta primer mix was included in a second PCR lasting about 7 to 11 cycles. TCRdb analysed the 5' RACE reads with MiXCR anew, one entry per CDR3 protein. Counted here are roughly 800,000 distinct CDR3 sequences, roughly 26% occurring once; the ten biggest clones make up about 3%. These same records also appear under a second study, on T cells of mothers and their children. That report notes: The M1S primer of the second PCR added sample barcodes and 2-4 random nucleotides.

Sequencing was carried out using blood. The TCR comes from a boy younger than 18 in good health. This chain connects TRBV7-9 to TRBJ2-2, with unresolved D. The CDR3 here is CASSPGPFRSTGELFF. CDR3 nucleotides: TGTGCCAGCAGCCCGGGCCCCTTTCGGAGCACCGGGGAGCTGTTTTTT.